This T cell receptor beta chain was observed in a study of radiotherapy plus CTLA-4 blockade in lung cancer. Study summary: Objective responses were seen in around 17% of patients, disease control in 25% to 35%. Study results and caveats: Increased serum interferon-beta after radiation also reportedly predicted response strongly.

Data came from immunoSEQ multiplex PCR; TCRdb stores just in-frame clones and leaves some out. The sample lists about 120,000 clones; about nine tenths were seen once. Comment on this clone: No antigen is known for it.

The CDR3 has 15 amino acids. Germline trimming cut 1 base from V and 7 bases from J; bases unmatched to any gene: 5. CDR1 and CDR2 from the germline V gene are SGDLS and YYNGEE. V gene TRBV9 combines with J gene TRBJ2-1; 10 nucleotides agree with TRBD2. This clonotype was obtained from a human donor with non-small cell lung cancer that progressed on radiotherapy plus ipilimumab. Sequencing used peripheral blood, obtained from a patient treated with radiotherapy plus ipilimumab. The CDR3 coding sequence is TGTGCCAGCAGCGTAACACTAGCGGGGCCAAATGAGCAGTTCTTC. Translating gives CASSVTLAGPNEQFF.